This T cell receptor beta chain was recorded in a study of Ad26.COV2.S vaccination and SARS-CoV-2 variants. This CDR3 is built from 16 residues. V lost 4 bases, J lost 5 bases, and 21 bases lay in between. Germline V gene sequence: CDR1 SGHRS, CDR2 YFSETQ. Stated treatment: approximately 18 received Ad26.COV2.S at low or high dose, single or two shots; several received placebo; per-sample allocation not given. Repertoires come from day 63 after the first vaccine or placebo injection. The study used a vaccine consisting of an Ad26 vector that expressed Wuhan-strain SARS-CoV-2 spike. The protocol was immunoSEQ multiplex PCR, while the TCRdb copy is restricted to in-frame clones and leaves out a portion. The data show roughly 420,000 clones, nearly 90% seen once. In its sample, this clone was seen a few times. Its antigen is unknown. Study observations and caveats: TCR breadth and depth analyses may have underestimated total T cell responses. Recipients of vaccine and of placebo showed similar breadth of their non-spike TCR repertoires. Substantial breadth was reportedly displayed by spike-specific CD8+ and CD4+ T cell responses after vaccination.

This chain uses TRBV5-1 with TRBJ1-2; D is uncertain. The sequence derives from a person aged 18 to 65 who received the Ad26.COV2.S COVID-19 vaccine or a placebo. The input for sequencing was peripheral blood, taken in a trial of Ad26.COV2.S vaccine versus placebo. CDR3 sequence: CASSVSGLQRWYGYTF. The CDR3 DNA reads as TGCGCCAGCAGCGTGAGCGGCCTCCAAAGGTGGTATGGCTACACCTTC.